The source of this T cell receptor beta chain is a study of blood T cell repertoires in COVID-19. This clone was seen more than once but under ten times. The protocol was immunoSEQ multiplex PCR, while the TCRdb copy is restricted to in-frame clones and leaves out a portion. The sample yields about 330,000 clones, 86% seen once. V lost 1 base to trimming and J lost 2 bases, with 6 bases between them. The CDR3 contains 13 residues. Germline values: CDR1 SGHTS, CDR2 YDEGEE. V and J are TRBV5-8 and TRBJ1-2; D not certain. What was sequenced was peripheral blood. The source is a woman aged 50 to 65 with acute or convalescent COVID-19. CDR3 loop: CASSLTENYGYTF. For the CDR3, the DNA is TGTGCCAGCAGCTTGACAGAAAACTATGGCTACACCTTC.